This TCR beta chain was recovered during a study of T cell repertoires in cytomegalovirus infection. On the study more broadly: Selection of CMV epitopes for the study included recently identified HLA-C-restricted and well-studied HLA-B-restricted ones. CMV infection plus the matching HLA type was flagged by public TCR beta signatures.

TCRdb passed the reads through MiXCR, listing each CDR3 protein once. The table records 450,000 to 550,000 distinct CDR3 sequences, about 44% of them present only once. Findings of the study overall: In two of eight donors, the top clonotype was HLA-C-restricted CMV-specific.

As for this clonotype: Its target is not known.

Germline V lookup: CDR1 LNHDA, CDR2 SQIVND (reference sequence). The CDR3 has 13 residues. V lost 6 bases and J lost 6, with 12 bases in between. Sample: cultured PBMCs, taken from culture after CMV antigen stimulation. The receptor was isolated from a human donor in good health (CMV status not recorded). Some clones in this sample may be carry-over from other donors' samples. The chain uses TRBV19 and TRBJ1-5; unclear D gene. CDR3 sequence reads: CASRTLGGQPQHF. CDR3 bases: TGTGCCAGTAGGACTCTCGGCGGTCAGCCCCAGCATTTT.